The sequence of this T cell receptor beta chain was determined in a study of blood T cell repertoires in COVID-19. The overall study: The origin of the acute and convalescent COVID-19 samples was the United States, Italy and Spain.

Looked up from germline, CDR1 is SGHAT and CDR2 is FQNNGV. The CDR3 covers 16 residues. Trimming left V 7 bases short and J 3 bases short, with 19 bases between. Only in-frame clones appear in the TCRdb table, and some are missing; sequencing was by immunoSEQ multiplex PCR. Of 130,000 to 150,000 clones detected, about four fifths appear once; the ten largest clones hold 9.2%. The sample taken for sequencing was PBMCs or T cells enriched from blood (not recorded which). The chain combines TRBV11-2 with TRBJ1-3; perhaps TRBD1 as D (5 bases). The source is a man in his forties or fifties who had recovered from COVID-19. CDR3 amino acids: CASNSPPVGLGNTIYF. In nucleotides, the CDR3 is TGTGCCAGCAACTCCCCCCCAGTGGGGCTTGGAAACACCATATATTTT.